This TCR beta chain was captured in a study of control samples from healthy donors and cancer patients (dated by TCRdb to 2020 to 2022). CDR3 length: 15 amino acids, cysteine to phenylalanine. Only the CDR3 part of the read is kept: 45 bases, read in frame from the first base. As encoded in the germline V gene, CDR1 is MNHEY while CDR2 is SVGAGI. From V the trimming removes 7 bases and from J it removes 2 bases, while the gene matches leave 9 bases of the junction unaccounted for. Library construction relied on the immunoSEQ multiplex PCR assay. TCRdb took this table from immuneACCESS and kept in-frame rearrangements with V and J called. Such tables lack part of the clones; where checked against another copy, unresolved V genes explain under half of the gap, and the rest is unexplained. This sample is represented by tens of thousands of clones; more than 85% of them were singletons. In total, the top ten clones hold about 1.7% of the sample.

Turning to this clone: This receptor's antigen is unknown. Nothing much larger sits one base from this clone, and base qualities are not available.

Sequenced sample: PBMCs. This sequence uses TRBV6-5 and TRBJ2-3, with 7 bases aligning to TRBD1. The source of this sequence is a man aged 40-49 years with colorectal cancer. The CDR3 protein sequence reads: CASKVRDRATDTQYF. The nucleotides are TGTGCCAGCAAGGTCCGGGACAGAGCCACAGATACGCAGTATTTT.